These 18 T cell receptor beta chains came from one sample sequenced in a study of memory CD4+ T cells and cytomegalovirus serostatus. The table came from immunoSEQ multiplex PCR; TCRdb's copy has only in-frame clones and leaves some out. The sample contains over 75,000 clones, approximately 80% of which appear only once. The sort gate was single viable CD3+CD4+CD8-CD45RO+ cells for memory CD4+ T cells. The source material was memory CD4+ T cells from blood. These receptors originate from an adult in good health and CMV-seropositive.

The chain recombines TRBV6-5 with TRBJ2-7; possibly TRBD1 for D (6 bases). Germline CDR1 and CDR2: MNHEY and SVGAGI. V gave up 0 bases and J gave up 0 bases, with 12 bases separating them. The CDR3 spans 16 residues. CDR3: CASSYSQGRSSYEQYF. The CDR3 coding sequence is TGTGCCAGCAGTTACTCGCAGGGGCGAAGCTCCTACGAGCAGTACTTC.

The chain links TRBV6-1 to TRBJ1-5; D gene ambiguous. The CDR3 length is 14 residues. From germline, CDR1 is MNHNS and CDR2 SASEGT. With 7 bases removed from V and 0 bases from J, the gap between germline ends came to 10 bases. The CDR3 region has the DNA TGTGCCAGCAAGGACGGGTATAGCAATCAGCCCCAGCATTTT. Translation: CASKDGYSNQPQHF.

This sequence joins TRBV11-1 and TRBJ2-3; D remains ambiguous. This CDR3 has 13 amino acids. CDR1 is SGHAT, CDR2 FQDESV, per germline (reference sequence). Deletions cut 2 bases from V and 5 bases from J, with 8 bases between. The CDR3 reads CASSLLLLDTQYF. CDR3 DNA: TGTGCCAGCAGCTTACTTCTTCTAGATACGCAGTATTTT.

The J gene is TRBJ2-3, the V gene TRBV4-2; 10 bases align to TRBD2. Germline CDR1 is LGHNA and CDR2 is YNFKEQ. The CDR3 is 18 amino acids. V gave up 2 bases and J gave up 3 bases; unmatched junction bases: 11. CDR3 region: CASSQRPIAGGRTDTQYF. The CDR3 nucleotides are TGTGCCAGCAGCCAACGTCCTATAGCGGGAGGACGGACAGATACGCAGTATTTT.

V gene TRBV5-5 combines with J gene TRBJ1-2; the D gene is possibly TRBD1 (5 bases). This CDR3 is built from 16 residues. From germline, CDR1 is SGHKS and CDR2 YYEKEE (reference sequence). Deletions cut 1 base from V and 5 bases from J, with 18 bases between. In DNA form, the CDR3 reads TGTGCCAGCAGCTTGCAGGGCGCCGGGGGGATATATGGCTACACCTTC. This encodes CASSLQGAGGIYGYTF.

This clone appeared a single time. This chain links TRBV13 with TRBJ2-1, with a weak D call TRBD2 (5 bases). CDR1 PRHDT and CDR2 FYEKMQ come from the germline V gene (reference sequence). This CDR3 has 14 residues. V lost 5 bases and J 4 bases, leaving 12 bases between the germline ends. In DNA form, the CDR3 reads TGTGCCAGCAGCCGGTGGTCGGGGTACAATGAGCAGTTCTTC. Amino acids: CASSRWSGYNEQFF.

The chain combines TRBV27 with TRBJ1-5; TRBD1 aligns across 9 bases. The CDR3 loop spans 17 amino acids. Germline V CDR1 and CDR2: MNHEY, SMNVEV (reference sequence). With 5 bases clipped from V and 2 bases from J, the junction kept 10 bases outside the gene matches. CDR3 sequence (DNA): TGTGCCAGCAGTAAATTACAGGGGGCGTATGGCAATCAGCCCCAGCATTTT. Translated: CASSKLQGAYGNQPQHF.

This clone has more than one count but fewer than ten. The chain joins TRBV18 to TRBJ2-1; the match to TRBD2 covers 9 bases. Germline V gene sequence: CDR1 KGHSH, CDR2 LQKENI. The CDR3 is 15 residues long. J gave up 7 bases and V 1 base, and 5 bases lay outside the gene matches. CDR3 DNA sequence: TGTGCCAGCTCACCACTCAGCGGGAGGATTAATGAGCAGTTCTTC. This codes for CASSPLSGRINEQFF.

The chain's CDR3 is CASSTPLGGKLFF. Here the CDR3 DNA reads TGTGCCAGCAGCACTCCCCTGGGGGGAAAACTGTTTTTT. The chain has TRBV28 and TRBJ1-4; D is possibly TRBD1 (5 bases). Trimming stripped 6 bases from V and 10 bases from J, with 15 bases between. The CDR3 covers 13 residues. Germline V gene data show CDR1 as MDHEN and CDR2 as SYDVKM.

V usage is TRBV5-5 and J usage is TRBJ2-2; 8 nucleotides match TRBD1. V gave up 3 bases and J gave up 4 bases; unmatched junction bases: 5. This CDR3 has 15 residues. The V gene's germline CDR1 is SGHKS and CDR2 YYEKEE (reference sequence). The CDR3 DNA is TGTGCCAGCAGCTCCCGGGACAGGTTCACCGGGGAGCTGTTTTTT. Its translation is CASSSRDRFTGELFF.

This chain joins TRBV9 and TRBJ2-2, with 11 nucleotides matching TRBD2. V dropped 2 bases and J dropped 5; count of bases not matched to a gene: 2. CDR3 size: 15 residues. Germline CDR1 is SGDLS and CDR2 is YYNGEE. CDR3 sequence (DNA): TGTGCCAGCAGCGTGGCTAGCGGGAGGACCGGGGAGCTGTTTTTT. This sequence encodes CASSVASGRTGELFF.

In DNA, the CDR3 is TGCGCCAGCAGCCTCCGACAGACAGATACGCAGTATTTT. Residues: CASSLRQTDTQYF. The chain recombines TRBV4-1 with TRBJ2-3; a weak D match, TRBD1 (5 bases). Germline V gene sequence: CDR1 MGHRA, CDR2 YSYEKL. The CDR3 extends over 13 amino acids. The ends were cut back, 4 bases at V and 3 bases at J, with 8 bases in the middle.

CDR3 protein: CASSLGSVGANTGELFF. The DNA for the CDR3 is TGTGCCAGCAGCTTGGGGTCTGTGGGGGCGAACACCGGGGAGCTGTTTTTT. The chain combines TRBV5-4 with TRBJ2-2, with D perhaps given as TRBD1 or TRBD2 (5 bases each). This CDR3 region has 17 residues. The germline V gene encodes CDR1 SGHNT and CDR2 YYREEE (reference sequence). Trimming took off 0 bases at V and 0 bases at J, with 12 bases between the two ends.

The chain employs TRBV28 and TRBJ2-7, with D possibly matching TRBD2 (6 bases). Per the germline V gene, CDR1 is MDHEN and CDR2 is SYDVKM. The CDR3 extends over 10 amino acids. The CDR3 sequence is CVVGSHEQYF. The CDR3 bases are TGTGTTGTCGGGAGCCACGAGCAGTACTTC.

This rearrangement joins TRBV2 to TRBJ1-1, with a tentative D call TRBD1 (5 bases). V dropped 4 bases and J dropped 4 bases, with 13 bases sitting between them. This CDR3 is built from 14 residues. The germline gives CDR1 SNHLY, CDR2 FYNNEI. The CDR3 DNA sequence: TGTGCCAGCAGTGCCGGGGGAAGGGGCACTGAAGCTTTCTTT. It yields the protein CASSAGGRGTEAFF.

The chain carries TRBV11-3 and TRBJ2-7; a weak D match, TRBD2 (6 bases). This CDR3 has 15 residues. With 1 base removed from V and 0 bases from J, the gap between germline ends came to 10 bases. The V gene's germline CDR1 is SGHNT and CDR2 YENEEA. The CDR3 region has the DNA TGTGCCAGCAGCTTAGTACTAGCCGCCTCCTACGAGCAGTACTTC. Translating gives CASSLVLAASYEQYF.

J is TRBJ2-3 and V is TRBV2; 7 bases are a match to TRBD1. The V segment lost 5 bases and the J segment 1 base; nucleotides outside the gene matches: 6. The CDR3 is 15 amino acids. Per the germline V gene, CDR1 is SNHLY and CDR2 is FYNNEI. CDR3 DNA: TGTGCCAGCAGTTACCAGACAGGGCGCACAGATACGCAGTATTTT. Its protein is CASSYQTGRTDTQYF. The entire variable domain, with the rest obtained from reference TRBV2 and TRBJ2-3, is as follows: EPEVTQTPSHQVTQMGQEVILRCVPISNHLYFYWYRQILGQKVEFLVSFYNNEISEKSEIFDDQFSVERPDGSNFTLKIRSTKLEDSAMYFCASSYQTGRTDTQYFGPGTRLTVL.

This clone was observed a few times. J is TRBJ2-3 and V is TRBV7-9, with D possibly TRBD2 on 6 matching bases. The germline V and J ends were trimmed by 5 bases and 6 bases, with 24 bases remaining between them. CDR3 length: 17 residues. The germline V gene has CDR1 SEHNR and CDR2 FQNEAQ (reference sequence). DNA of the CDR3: TGTGCCAGCAGCCTGACTAGTGGCCTTTCACCCGTCGATACGCAGTATTTT. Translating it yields CASSLTSGLSPVDTQYF.